The 19 T cell receptor beta chains below all came from one sample that was sequenced in a study of blood T cell repertoires in COVID-19. Only in-frame clones appear in the TCRdb table, and some are missing; sequencing was by immunoSEQ multiplex PCR. The profile shows 160,000 or so clones, 78% of them singletons. The sequenced material came from peripheral blood. Source of these receptors: a woman aged 80 or over with acute or convalescent COVID-19.

This CDR3 is CASSSPQGRNQPQHF. CDR3 coding DNA: TGTGCCAGCAGTTCTCCTCAGGGGCGCAATCAGCCCCAGCATTTT. This rearrangement joins TRBV28 to TRBJ1-5, with D possibly TRBD1 on 6 matching bases. This CDR3 contains 15 residues. The V gene's germline CDR1 is MDHEN and CDR2 SYDVKM. The ends were cut back, 4 bases at V and 2 bases at J, with 12 bases in the middle. Together with reference TRBV28 and TRBJ1-5, the CDR3 gives the full variable domain: DVKVTQSSRYLVKRTGEKVFLECVQDMDHENMFWYRQDPGLGLRLIYFSYDVKMKEKGDIPEGYSVSREKKERFSLILESASTNQTSMYLCASSSPQGRNQPQHFGDGTRLSIL.

V is TRBV19 and J is TRBJ1-5; weak D call: TRBD1 (5 bases). The germline V gene has CDR1 LNHDA and CDR2 SQIVND (reference sequence). V was shortened by 6 bases and J by 7 bases, with 16 bases between the two germline ends. The CDR3 has 14 residues. The CDR3 sequence: CASSPSREGQPQHF. CDR3 coding DNA: TGTGCCAGTAGCCCCTCAAGGGAGGGGCAGCCCCAGCATTTT.

J is TRBJ1-4 and V is TRBV5-1; TRBD1 aligns across 10 bases. There are 15 residues in the CDR3. Germline values: CDR1 SGHRS, CDR2 YFSETQ. V was pared by 5 bases and J by 8 bases, with 9 bases of the junction left unmatched. CDR3 residues: CASSKTGGVGEKLFF. CDR3 bases: TGCGCCAGCAGTAAGACAGGGGGCGTAGGGGAAAAACTGTTTTTT.

The J gene is TRBJ1-5, the V gene TRBV3-1 (or the pseudogene TRBV3-2), with D perhaps matching TRBD1 (5 bases). Between the trimmed V and J ends, which lost 1 base and 3 bases, there was a span of 13 bases. The V gene's germline CDR1 is LGHDT and CDR2 YNNKEL (reference sequence). The CDR3 totals 16 residues. CDR3 in DNA: TGTGCCAGCAGCCAAGGGGTACAGGTCCTCAATCAGCCCCAGCATTTT. As protein: CASSQGVQVLNQPQHF.

The chain carries TRBV7-2 and TRBJ1-4; tentative D call: TRBD1 (6 bases). Trimming took 1 base from V and 3 from J, leaving 9 bases between them. The CDR3 is 15 residues long. CDR1 SGHTA and CDR2 FQGNSA come from the germline V gene. The DNA for the CDR3 is TGTGCCAGCAGCTTAGGGGGGCTACCTAATGAAAAACTGTTTTTT. Its translation is CASSLGGLPNEKLFF.

This clone was seen only a few times. V usage is TRBV7-9 and J usage is TRBJ1-3, with D possibly being TRBD1 (5 bases). CDR1 and CDR2 (germline): SEHNR, FQNEAQ (reference sequence). V was pared by 4 bases and J by 0 bases, with 7 bases between. The CDR3 extends over 14 amino acids. The CDR3 nucleotides are TGTGCCAGCAGCTCGACAGCCTCTGGAAACACCATATATTTT. The encoded protein is CASSSTASGNTIYF.

This clone was found once. The chain is built from TRBV24-1 and TRBJ2-3; 10 bases fit TRBD2. This CDR3 is 15 amino acids long. Germline V gene sequence: CDR1 KGHDR, CDR2 SFDVKD. V dropped 9 bases and J dropped 1; count of bases not matched to a gene: 6. The CDR3 coding sequence is TGTGCCACCTCGACCACTAGCGGGGGCACAGATACGCAGTATTTT. Its translation is CATSTTSGGTDTQYF.

The V call is TRBV28, the J call TRBJ2-1; tentatively, D is TRBD2 (5 bases). V gave up 6 bases and J gave up 0 bases, with 15 bases separating them. The CDR3 runs to 16 residues. Germline CDR1 is MDHEN and CDR2 is SYDVKM. The CDR3 coding sequence is TGTGCCAGCAGCCCCCTACTAGTCAGCTCCTACAATGAGCAGTTCTTC. Translated, it gives CASSPLLVSSYNEQFF.

V gene TRBV19 combines with J gene TRBJ2-7; 13 positions agree with TRBD2. Germline lookup yields CDR1 LNHDA and CDR2 SQIVND (reference sequence). This CDR3 has 16 residues. V dropped 4 bases and J dropped 1; count of bases not matched to a gene: 4. The CDR3 loop is CASSTSGLAGSYEQYF. In DNA, the CDR3 is TGTGCCAGTAGTACCTCGGGACTAGCGGGGTCCTACGAGCAGTACTTC.

This clone has more than one count but fewer than ten. This chain uses TRBV6-6 with TRBJ2-7; perhaps TRBD2 as D (5 bases). Looked up from germline, CDR1 is MNHNY and CDR2 is SVGAGI (reference sequence). Trimming removed 7 bases at V and 1 base at J, with 11 bases between. This CDR3 has 13 amino acids. CDR3 in DNA: TGTGCCAGCATCAACGGGGATTCCTACGAGCAGTACTTC. It specifies CASINGDSYEQYF.

The genes are TRBV30 and TRBJ1-5; D is undetermined. Trimming took 0 bases from V and 6 from J, leaving 6 bases between them. CDR1 and CDR2 from the germline V gene are GTSNPN and SVGIG (reference sequence). This CDR3 is built from 12 residues. The CDR3 DNA reads as TGTGCCTGGAGTGTACTTGGTCAGCCCCAGCATTTT. Its translation is CAWSVLGQPQHF.

The table lists this clone with many counts. The chain carries TRBV29-1 and TRBJ1-2; no clear D. Germline CDR1 and CDR2: SQVTM and ANQGSEA. CDR3 length: 14 amino acids. V dropped 7 bases and J dropped 4 bases, with 19 bases sitting between them. The CDR3 here is CSALFEGTSYGYTF. CDR3 coding DNA: TGCAGCGCCCTTTTTGAGGGAACTTCCTATGGCTACACCTTC.

The rearrangement links TRBV6-5 to TRBJ1-3, with TRBD1 as a possible D gene (6 bases). V lost 5 bases and J 0 bases, leaving 11 bases between the germline ends. The CDR3 is made up of 15 amino acids. The germline gives CDR1 MNHEY, CDR2 SVGAGI. CDR3 coding DNA: TGTGCCAGCAGTCTACAGGGTTACTCTGGAAACACCATATATTTT. Translation gives CASSLQGYSGNTIYF.

In its sample, this clone was seen a few times. The chain is built from TRBV2 and TRBJ2-5, with no clear D. This CDR3 spans 15 amino acids. V was clipped by 0 bases and J by 9 bases, with 17 bases between them. CDR1 and CDR2 (germline): SNHLY, FYNNEI. CDR3 amino acids: CASSEARSLALSQYF. In DNA form, the CDR3 reads TGTGCCAGCAGTGAAGCGCGTAGTCTTGCGTTGTCCCAGTACTTC.

This clone has just one count. The chain employs TRBV5-6 and TRBJ1-2, with D possibly matching TRBD1 (6 bases). The V gene lost 0 bases and the J gene lost 3 bases, with 18 bases spanning the gap. Germline assignment: CDR1 SGHDT and CDR2 YYEEEE. CDR3 length: 17 residues. This chain's CDR3 is CASSLAGTPNRDYGYTF. The CDR3 coding sequence is TGTGCCAGCAGCTTGGCCGGGACACCCAACAGGGACTATGGCTACACCTTC.

This chain links TRBV28 with TRBJ1-1, with D uncertain. The germline V and J ends were trimmed by 6 bases and 5 bases, with 19 bases remaining between them. This CDR3 comprises 15 residues. Per the germline V gene, CDR1 is MDHEN and CDR2 is SYDVKM. The CDR3 DNA sequence: TGTGCCAGCAGCTTTCCTGGGCCTAAGCTTACTGAAGCTTTCTTT. This codes for CASSFPGPKLTEAFF.

The chain is built from TRBV27 and TRBJ2-3; 10 nucleotides agree with TRBD2. The CDR3 totals 16 residues. After removal of 5 bases from V and 2 bases from J, the junction contained 7 bases not matched to a gene. Germline-derived CDR1 and CDR2 are MNHEY and SMNVEV (reference sequence). CDR3 in amino acids: CASSLLAGAVTDTQYF. CDR3 DNA sequence: TGTGCCAGCAGTCTCCTAGCGGGGGCCGTCACAGATACGCAGTATTTT.

This clone has more than one count but fewer than ten. This chain links TRBV6-5 with TRBJ2-5; 8 bases agree with TRBD2. The CDR3 totals 15 residues. CDR1 and CDR2 from the germline V gene are MNHEY and SVGAGI. The trim removed 2 bases at V and 4 bases at J, leaving 6 bases unmatched. CDR3 loop: CASSYTTGGRETQYF. CDR3 sequence (DNA): TGTGCCAGCAGTTACACTACGGGGGGGCGAGAGACCCAGTACTTC.

This clone was seen many times. The chain couples TRBV7-3 to TRBJ2-2; D unclear. V lost 2 bases to trimming and J lost 5 bases, with 6 bases between them. CDR3 length equals 13 residues. Germline-derived CDR1 and CDR2 are SGHTA and FQGTGA. CDR3 loop: CASSLERTGELFF. DNA of the CDR3: TGTGCCAGCAGCTTAGAGCGTACCGGGGAGCTGTTTTTT. The complete variable domain, with remaining parts taken from reference TRBV7-3 and TRBJ2-2, reads GAGVSQTPSNKVTEKGKYVELRCDPISGHTALYWYRQSLGQGPEFLIYFQGTGAADDSGLPNDRFFAVRPEGSVSTLKIQRTERGDSAVYLCASSLERTGELFFGEGSRLTVL.